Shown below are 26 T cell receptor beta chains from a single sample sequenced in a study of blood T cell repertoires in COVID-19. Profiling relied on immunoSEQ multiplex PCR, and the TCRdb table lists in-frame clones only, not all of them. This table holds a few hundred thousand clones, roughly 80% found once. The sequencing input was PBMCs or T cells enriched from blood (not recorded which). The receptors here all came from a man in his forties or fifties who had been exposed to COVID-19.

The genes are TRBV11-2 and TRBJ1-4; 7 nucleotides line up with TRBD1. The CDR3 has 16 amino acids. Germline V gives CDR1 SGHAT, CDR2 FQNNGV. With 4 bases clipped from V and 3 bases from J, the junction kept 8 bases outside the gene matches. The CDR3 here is CASSSRSRGANEKLFF. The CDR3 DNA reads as TGTGCCAGCAGCTCAAGAAGCAGGGGGGCTAATGAAAAACTGTTTTTT. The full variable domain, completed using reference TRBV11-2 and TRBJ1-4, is EAGVAQSPRYKIIEKRQSVAFWCNPISGHATLYWYQQILGQGPKLLIQFQNNGVVDDSQLPKDRFSAERLKGVDSTLKIQPAKLEDSAVYLCASSSRSRGANEKLFFGSGTQLSVL.

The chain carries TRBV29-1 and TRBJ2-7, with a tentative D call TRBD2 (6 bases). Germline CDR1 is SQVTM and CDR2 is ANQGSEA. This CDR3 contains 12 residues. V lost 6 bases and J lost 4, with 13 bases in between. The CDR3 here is CSVSGTPYEQYF. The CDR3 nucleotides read TGCAGCGTCTCCGGGACTCCTTACGAGCAGTACTTC.

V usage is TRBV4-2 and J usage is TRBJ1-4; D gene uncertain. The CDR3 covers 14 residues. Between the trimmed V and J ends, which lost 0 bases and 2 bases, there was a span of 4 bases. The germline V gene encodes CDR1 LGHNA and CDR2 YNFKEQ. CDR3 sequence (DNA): TGTGCCAGCAGCCAAGATAGCACTAATGAAAAACTGTTTTTT. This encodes CASSQDSTNEKLFF.

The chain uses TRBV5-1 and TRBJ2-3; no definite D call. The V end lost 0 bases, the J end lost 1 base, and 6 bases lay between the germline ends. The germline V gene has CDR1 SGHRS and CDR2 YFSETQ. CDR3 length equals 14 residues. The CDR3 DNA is TGCGCCAGCAGCTTGGATCGAGGCACAGATACGCAGTATTTT. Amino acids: CASSLDRGTDTQYF.

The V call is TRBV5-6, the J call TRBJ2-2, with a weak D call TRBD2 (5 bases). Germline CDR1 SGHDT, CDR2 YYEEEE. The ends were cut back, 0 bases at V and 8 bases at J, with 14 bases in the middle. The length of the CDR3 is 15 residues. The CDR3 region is CASSLGLKSGGELFF. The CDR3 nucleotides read TGTGCCAGCAGCTTGGGACTAAAGTCTGGGGGGGAGCTGTTTTTT.

CDR3 loop: CASSGQDRNEKLFF. Here the CDR3 DNA reads TGTGCCAGTAGTGGACAGGACAGAAATGAAAAACTGTTTTTT. The chain has TRBV19 and TRBJ1-4, with 7 bases identical to TRBD1. The CDR3 runs 14 residues. Germline values: CDR1 LNHDA, CDR2 SQIVND (reference sequence). Trimming removed 5 bases from V and 5 bases from J; junction bases left unmatched: 5.

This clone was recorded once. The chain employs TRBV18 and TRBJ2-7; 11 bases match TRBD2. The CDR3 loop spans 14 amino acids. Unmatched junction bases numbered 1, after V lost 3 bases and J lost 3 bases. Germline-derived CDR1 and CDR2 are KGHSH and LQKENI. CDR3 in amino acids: CASSPTSGSYEQYF. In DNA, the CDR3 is TGTGCCAGCTCACCTACTAGCGGGAGCTACGAGCAGTACTTC.

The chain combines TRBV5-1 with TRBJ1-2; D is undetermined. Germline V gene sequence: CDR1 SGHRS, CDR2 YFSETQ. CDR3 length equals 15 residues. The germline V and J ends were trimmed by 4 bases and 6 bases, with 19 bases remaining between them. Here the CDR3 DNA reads TGCGCCAGCAGCGCGAGCGGGAAAAGGTTGGATGGCTACACCTTC. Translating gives CASSASGKRLDGYTF.

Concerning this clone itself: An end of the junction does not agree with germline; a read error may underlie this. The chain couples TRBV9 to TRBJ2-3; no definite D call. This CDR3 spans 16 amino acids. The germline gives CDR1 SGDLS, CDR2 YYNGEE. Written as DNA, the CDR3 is TGTGCCAGCACCGTAGACGGTCAAAGCTTCACAGATACGCAGTATTTT. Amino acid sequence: CASTVDGQSFTDTQYF.

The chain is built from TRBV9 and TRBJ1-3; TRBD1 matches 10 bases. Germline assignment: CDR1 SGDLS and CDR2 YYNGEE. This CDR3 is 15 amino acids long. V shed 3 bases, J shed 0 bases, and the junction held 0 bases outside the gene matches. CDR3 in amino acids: CASSGQGASGNTIYF. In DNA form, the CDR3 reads TGTGCCAGCAGCGGACAGGGGGCCTCTGGAAACACCATATATTTT. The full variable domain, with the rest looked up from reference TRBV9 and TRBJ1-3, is DSGVTQTPKHLITATGQRVTLRCSPRSGDLSVYWYQQSLDQGLQFLIQYYNGEERAKGNILERFSAQQFPDLHSELNLSSLELGDSALYFCASSGQGASGNTIYFGEGSWLTVV.

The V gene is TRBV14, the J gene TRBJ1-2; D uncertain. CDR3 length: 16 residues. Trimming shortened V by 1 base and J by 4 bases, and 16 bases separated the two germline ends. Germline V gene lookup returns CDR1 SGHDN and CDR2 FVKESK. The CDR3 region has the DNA TGTGCCAGCAGCCAAGGGCTCTGGGAGTCTATCTATGGCTACACCTTC. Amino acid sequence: CASSQGLWESIYGYTF.

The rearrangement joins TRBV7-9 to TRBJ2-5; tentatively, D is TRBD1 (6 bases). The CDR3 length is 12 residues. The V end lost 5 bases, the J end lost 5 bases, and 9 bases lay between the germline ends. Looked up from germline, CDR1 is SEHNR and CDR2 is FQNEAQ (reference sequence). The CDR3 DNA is TGTGCCAGCAGCGCAACAGGGGAGACCCAGTACTTC. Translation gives CASSATGETQYF.

CDR3 in amino acids: CSASHLPNQYF. CDR3 sequence (DNA): TGCAGTGCTAGCCACCTTCCTAACCAGTACTTC. V gene TRBV20-1 combines with J gene TRBJ2-4, with unresolved D. The germline gives CDR1 DFQATT, CDR2 SNEGSKA (reference sequence). V was trimmed by 3 bases and J by 13 bases, leaving 13 bases between them. The CDR3 consists of 11 residues.

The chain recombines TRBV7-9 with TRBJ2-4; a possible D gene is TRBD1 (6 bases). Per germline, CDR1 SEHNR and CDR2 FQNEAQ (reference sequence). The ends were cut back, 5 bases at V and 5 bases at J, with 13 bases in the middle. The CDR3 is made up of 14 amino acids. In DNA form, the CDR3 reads TGTGCCAGCAGCCACAGGACAGAAGAAAACATTCAGTACTTC. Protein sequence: CASSHRTEENIQYF.

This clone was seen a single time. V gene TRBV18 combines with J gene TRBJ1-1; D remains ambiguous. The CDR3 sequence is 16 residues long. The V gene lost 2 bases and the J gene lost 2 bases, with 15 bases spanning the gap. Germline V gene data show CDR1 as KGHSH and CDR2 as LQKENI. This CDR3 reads CASSPSMAGLNTEAFF. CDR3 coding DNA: TGTGCCAGCTCACCAAGTATGGCAGGCCTTAACACTGAAGCTTTCTTT.

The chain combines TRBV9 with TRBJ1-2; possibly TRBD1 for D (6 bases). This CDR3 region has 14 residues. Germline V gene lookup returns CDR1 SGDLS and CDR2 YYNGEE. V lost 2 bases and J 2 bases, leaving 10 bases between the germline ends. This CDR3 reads CASSVGDTNYGYTF. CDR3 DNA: TGTGCCAGCAGCGTGGGGGACACGAACTATGGCTACACCTTC.

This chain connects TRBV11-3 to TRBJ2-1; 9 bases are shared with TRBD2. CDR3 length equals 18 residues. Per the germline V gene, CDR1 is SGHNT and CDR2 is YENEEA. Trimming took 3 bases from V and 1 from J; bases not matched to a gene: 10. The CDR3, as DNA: TGTGCCAGCAGCTTTAGGGCGGGAGGGTTTACATCCTACAATGAGCAGTTCTTC. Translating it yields CASSFRAGGFTSYNEQFF.

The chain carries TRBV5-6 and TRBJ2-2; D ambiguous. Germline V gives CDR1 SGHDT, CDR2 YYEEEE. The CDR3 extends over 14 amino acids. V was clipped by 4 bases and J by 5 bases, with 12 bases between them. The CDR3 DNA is TGTGCCAGCAGCAAAAGGCGACTTACCGGGGAGCTGTTTTTT. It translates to CASSKRRLTGELFF.

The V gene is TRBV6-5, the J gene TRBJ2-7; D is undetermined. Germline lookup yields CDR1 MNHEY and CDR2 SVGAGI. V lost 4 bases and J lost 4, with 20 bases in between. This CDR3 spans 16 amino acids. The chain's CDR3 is CASSSSPSDPRYEQYF. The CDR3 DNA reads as TGTGCCAGCAGTTCCTCCCCCAGCGACCCCAGATACGAGCAGTACTTC.

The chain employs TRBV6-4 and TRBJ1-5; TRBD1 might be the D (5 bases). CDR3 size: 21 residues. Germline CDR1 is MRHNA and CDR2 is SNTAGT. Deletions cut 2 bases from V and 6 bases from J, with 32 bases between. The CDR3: CASSDRRRGQGELFFFQPQHF. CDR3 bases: TGTGCCAGCAGTGACAGGCGAAGGGGTCAGGGTGAATTGTTTTTCTTTCAGCCCCAGCATTTT.

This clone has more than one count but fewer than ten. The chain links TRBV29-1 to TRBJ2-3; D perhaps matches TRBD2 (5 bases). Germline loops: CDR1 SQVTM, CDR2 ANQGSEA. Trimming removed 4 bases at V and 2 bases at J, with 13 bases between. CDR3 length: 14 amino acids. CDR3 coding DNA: TGCAGCGTTGTAAGGGCGGGCTTCACAGATACGCAGTATTTT. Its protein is CSVVRAGFTDTQYF.

CDR3 DNA sequence: TGTGCCAGCAGTTCCCACTACGAGCAGTACTTC. This encodes CASSSHYEQYF. This sequence joins TRBV27 and TRBJ2-7; D uncertain. The length of the CDR3 is 11 residues. Germline V lookup: CDR1 MNHEY, CDR2 SMNVEV (reference sequence). Trimming removed 4 bases at V and 3 bases at J, with 4 bases between.

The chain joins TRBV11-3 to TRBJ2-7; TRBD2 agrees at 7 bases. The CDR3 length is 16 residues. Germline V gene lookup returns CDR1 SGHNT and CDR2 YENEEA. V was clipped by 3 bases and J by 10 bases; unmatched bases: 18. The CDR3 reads CASSFPWGRAGSEQYF. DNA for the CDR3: TGTGCCAGCAGCTTCCCATGGGGGAGGGCCGGATCGGAACAGTACTTC.

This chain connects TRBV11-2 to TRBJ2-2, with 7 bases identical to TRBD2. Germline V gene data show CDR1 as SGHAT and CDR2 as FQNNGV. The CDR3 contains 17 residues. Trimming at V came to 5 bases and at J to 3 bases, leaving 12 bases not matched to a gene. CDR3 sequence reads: CASSTPVERGYTGELFF. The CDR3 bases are TGTGCCAGCAGCACCCCGGTCGAGCGGGGATACACCGGGGAGCTGTTTTTT.

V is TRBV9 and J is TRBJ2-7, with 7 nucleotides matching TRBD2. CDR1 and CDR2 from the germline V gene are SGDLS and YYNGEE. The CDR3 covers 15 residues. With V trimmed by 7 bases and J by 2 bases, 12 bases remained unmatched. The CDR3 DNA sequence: TGTGCCAGCGGAGGAATTGAAAGCGGGACCTACGAGCAGTACTTC. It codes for CASGGIESGTYEQYF.

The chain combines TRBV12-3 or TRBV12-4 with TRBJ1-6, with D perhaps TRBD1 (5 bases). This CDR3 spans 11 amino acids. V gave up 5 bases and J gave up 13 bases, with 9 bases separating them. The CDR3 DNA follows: TGTGCCAGCAGTCAGGGAGGGCCCCTCCACTTT. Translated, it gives CASSQGGPLHF.